A single T cell receptor (beta chain) is shown here with its context. This clone was observed once. The antigen it recognizes is unknown. No much larger clone is present one base from it, and per-base qualities are unavailable. The sample is drawn from a study of blood T cell repertoires in COVID-19 (TCRdb year 2020). Looking at the study overall: The collaborator samples originated in the United States, Italy and Spain and spanned the acute and convalescent phases of COVID-19. The repertoires were released in a freely available public database meant as a resource for research on the immune response to SARS-CoV-2. The material from the prospective study consisted of cDNA or gDNA derived from T cells, B-cell-depleted T cells, or PBMCs. Where available, HLA class I and class II types were taken from metadata supplied by the sample provider and were not determined by assay-based typing. Samples came from the ongoing ImmuneRACE study (first 160 participants) plus 1,254 subjects from 6 global collaborators. Nearly every sample came with metadata listing a de-identified subject ID, COVID-19 status, age in years and sex. Subjects who had been exposed to COVID-19, were actively infected with it, or had recovered from it provided the deeply sampled blood TCRbeta repertoires that made up the dataset.

In the prospective study, participants were about 18 to 100 years old, resided in 24 geographic areas of the United States, and were enrolled through a virtual design. To assign participants to cohorts, the prospective study relied on clinical history that participants themselves reported in a screening survey and a study questionnaire. Exposed participants were defined as having been in contact with someone with a PCR-confirmed or clinician-diagnosed COVID-19 case within 2 weeks of study entry. Mobile phlebotomists in the prospective study collected whole blood, serum and a nasopharyngeal or oropharyngeal swab from every participant. Prospective study participants could optionally give additional blood draws and questionnaires over a roughly two-month period. Before DNA extraction, blood samples from the prospective study were shipped at room temperature or frozen. The full study reports these points: The quantity of clinical and demographic metadata differed by source and by participant and was supplied without curation.

V is trimmed back by 8 bases and J by 8 bases, and the junction contains 9 bases that no gene match accounts for. The cysteine opens and the phenylalanine closes a CDR3 of 13 amino acids. CDR3 DNA only is kept here, 39 bases in frame from base 1. CDR1 and CDR2, per the germline V gene, are MDHEN and SYDVKM. The immunoSEQ Assay, a bias-controlled multiplex PCR, was used to amplify TCRbeta CDR3 regions from genomic DNA. Concerning the study's data processing: Nucleated cell counts per sample were estimated from amplification of reference gene primers within the assay. To quantify the absolute abundance of each unique TCRbeta CDR3 rearrangement, sequence reads were collapsed and filtered. For each sample, productive Simpson clonality was calculated as the square root of Simpson's diversity index across productive rearrangements. Held by TCRdb, this immuneACCESS table contains in-frame sequences only and omits some clones. Under half of the omission traces to an unresolved V gene where checked; the cause of the rest is unknown. V and J calls and clone size are those listed in that table; D and trimming were worked out from the DNA. The sample table lists 350,000 to 500,000 clones, about 88% of them with a count of one. Around 1.5% of the sample comes from the top ten.

Sample: PBMCs or T cells enriched from blood (not recorded which). Recombination connected TRBV28 to TRBJ1-2; 9 bases in between match TRBD1. The source is a woman aged 18 to 35 who had been exposed to COVID-19. The sequence in DNA is TGTGCCAGCGACATCCGGACAGGGGAAGGCTACACCTTC. Its product reads: CASDIRTGEGYTF.